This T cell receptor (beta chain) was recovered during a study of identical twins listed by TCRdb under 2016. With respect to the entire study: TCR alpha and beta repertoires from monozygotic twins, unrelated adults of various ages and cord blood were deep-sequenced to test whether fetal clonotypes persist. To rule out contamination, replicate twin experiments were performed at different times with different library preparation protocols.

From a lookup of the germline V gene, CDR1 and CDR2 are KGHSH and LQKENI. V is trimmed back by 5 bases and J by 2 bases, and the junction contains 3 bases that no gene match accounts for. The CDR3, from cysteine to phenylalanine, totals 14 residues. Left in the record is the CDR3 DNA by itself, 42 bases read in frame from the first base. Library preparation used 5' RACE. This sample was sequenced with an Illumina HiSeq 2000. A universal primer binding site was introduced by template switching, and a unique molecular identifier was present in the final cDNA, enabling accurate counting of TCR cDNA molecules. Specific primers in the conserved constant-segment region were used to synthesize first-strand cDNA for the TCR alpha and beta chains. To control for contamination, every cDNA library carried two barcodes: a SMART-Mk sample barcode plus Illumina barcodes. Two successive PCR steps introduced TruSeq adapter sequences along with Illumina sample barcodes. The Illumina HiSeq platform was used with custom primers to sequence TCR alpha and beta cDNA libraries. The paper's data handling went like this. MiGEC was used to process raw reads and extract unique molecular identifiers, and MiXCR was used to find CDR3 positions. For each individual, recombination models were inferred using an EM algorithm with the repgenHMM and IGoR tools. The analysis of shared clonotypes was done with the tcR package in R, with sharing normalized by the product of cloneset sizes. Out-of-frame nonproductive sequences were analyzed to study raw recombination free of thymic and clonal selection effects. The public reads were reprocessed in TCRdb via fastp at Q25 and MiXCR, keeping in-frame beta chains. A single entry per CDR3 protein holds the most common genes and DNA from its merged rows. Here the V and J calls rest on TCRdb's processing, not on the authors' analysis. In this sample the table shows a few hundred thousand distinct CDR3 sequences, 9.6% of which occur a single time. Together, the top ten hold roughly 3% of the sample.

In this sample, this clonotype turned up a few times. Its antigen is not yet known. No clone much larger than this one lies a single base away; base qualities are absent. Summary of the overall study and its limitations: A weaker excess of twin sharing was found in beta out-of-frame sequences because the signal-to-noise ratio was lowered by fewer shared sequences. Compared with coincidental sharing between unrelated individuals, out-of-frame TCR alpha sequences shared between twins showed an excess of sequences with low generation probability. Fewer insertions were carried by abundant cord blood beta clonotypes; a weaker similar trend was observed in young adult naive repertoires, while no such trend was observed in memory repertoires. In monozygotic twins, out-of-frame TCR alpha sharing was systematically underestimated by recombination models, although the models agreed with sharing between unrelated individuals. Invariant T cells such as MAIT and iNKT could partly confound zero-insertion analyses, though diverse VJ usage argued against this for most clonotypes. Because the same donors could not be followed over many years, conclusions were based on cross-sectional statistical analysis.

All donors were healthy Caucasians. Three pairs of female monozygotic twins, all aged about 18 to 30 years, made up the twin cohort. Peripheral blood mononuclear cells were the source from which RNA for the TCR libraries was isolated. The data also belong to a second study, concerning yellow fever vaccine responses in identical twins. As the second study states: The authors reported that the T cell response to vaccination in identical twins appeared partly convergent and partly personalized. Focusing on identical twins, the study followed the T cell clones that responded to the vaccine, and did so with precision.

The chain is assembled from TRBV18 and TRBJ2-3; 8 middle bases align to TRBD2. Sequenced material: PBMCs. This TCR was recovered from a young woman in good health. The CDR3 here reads CASSTGGATDTQYF. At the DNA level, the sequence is TGTGCCAGCTCAACCGGGGGGGCCACAGATACGCAGTATTTT.